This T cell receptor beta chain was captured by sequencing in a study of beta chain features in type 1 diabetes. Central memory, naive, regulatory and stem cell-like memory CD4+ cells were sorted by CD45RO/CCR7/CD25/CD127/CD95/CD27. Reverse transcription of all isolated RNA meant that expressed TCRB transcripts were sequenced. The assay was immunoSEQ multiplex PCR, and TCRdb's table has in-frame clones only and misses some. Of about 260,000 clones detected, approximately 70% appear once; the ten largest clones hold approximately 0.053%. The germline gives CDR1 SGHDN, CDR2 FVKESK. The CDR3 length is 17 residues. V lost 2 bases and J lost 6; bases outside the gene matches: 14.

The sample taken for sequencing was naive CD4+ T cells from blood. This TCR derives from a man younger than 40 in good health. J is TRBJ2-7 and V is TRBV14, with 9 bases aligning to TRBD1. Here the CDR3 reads CASSQMDRGGYVREQYF. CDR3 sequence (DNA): TGTGCCAGCAGCCAAATGGACAGGGGCGGTTACGTGCGCGAGCAGTACTTC.